This TCR beta chain derives from a study of T cell clusters in autoimmune cytopenias (dated by TCRdb to about 2019). Regarding the study in general: A median TRB sequencing depth of 50,000 or so reads per sample was reached, and a median of about 2,000 distinct TRB clonotypes per sample was obtained. In autoimmune cytopenia patients, peripheral blood TRB and IGH repertoires were sequenced during active disease and over treatment follow-up, together with healthy, CLL and autoimmune hepatitis controls. The study aimed to test whether autoimmune cytopenia patients carry a disease-specific immune repertoire signature usable as a blood-based biomarker. Points the paper makes about the study in general: About 3.2-fold more exclusive TRB clusters were observed in healthy donors than in active autoimmune hepatitis patients, consistent with an autoimmunity-wide signature. Shifts in the TRB repertoire, including less even repertoires in secondary cytopenia and CLL, were mostly a reflection of lymphoma bias and not of autoimmunity. The T cell clusters were defined only in silico, and the functional role of the clusters was left to be validated experimentally. The GLIPH analysis suggested a lack of physiological T cell clusters in primary autoimmune cytopenia patients, since 51 clusters were exclusive to healthy donors whereas some 17 were exclusive to patients. In the comparison of secondary cytopenia with CLL, the cluster-lack signature was not observed, apparently because the dominant lymphoma-associated repertoire masked the signature.

Notes on this clonotype: Its specific antigen is unknown.

To amplify TRB rearrangements, a touch-down multiplex PCR protocol was run with the TRB-A and TRB-B primer pools combined in a single tube. Illumina adapters and sample indices were added to the amplicons through two consecutive PCR reactions using Phusion HS II polymerase. The amplicons were gel-purified using the NucleoSpin Gel and PCR Clean-up kit, after which quantification was performed by Qubit and quality was checked on an Agilent 2100 Bioanalyzer. Sequencing of the libraries was performed on an Illumina MiSeq with 600-cycle, single-indexed, paired-end runs. The published analysis was carried out like this. TRB reads were aligned and assembled with MiXCR version 2.1.12 using the default MiXCR reference library. A clone was defined by each unique CDR3 nucleotide sequence, and analysis was restricted to productive sequences with at least two reads. Alpha-parameterized diversity profiles (alpha 0 to 5), including the Shannon (alpha 1) and Simpson (alpha 2) indices, were computed with an R script to assess repertoire diversity. Combinatorial TRB VJ usage was computed with the tcR package and compared between cohorts by principal component analysis with ade4. Using GLIPH, TCRbeta CDR3s were clustered on pairs of cohorts matched for age and read depth, and a Wilcoxon test was used to compare cluster frequencies. TCRdb reprocessed the reads and assigns one entry to each CDR3 protein sequence, leaving out DNA. These V and J calls rely on TCRdb rather than the paper's analysis. The table for this sample shows thousands of distinct CDR3 sequences. More than 25% of the sample belongs to the ten largest clones.

For each sample, TRB amplification used 250 ng of peripheral blood genomic DNA, equal to some 37,000 genome equivalents. Looking up the germline V gene (reference sequence) yields CDR1 SEHNR and CDR2 FQNEAQ. The CDR3 runs 17 residues from the cysteine to the phenylalanine. No DNA was logged. Recombination joined TRBV7-9 with TRBJ2-1. Material: peripheral blood. The clonotype originates from a human donor with an autoimmune cytopenia or autoimmune hepatitis (not recorded which). CDR3 region: CASSLIGIRRERNEQFF.